This TCR beta chain comes out of a study of shared clonotypes between healthy human individuals. The wider study: Three plates each covered CD4 naive and memory; CD8 naive two, CD8 memory one. Findings and caveats of the study: Across subsets, estimated richness was generally greater for naive than for memory populations.

The CDR3 has 14 residues. Germline V lookup: CDR1 LGHNT, CDR2 FRNRAP. Trimming took off 6 bases at V and 1 base at J, with 13 bases between the two ends. With respect to this clone: Its antigen is currently unknown.

Using immunoSEQ multiplex PCR, the repertoire was profiled, and TCRdb retains in-frame clones only, with some absent. The sample lists approximately 2.4 million clones, roughly 95% occurring once. The genes are TRBV12-5 and TRBJ2-7; TRBD1 might be the D (5 bases). Sequencing input: naive CD4+ T cells sorted from blood. Subset indicated: CD45RA+ positively selected. The clonotype comes from a man younger than 30 in good health. CDR3 residues: CASGLGHGSYEQYF. The CDR3 coding sequence is TGTGCTAGTGGCCTCGGACACGGGTCCTACGAGCAGTACTTC.